This T cell receptor beta chain was sequenced for a study of T cells in Graves' hyperthyroidism and ophthalmopathy. Study observations and caveats: Before onset, by a median of approximately 6.8 months, the model predicted ophthalmopathy.

PBMCs were collected from an approximately 9.3 ml volume of fresh peripheral blood. Researchers took RNA transcripts and amplified the TCR beta CDR3 regions from them. The HTBI set primed first-round TCR CDR3 RT-PCR. TCRdb processed the multiplex PCR reads anew with MiXCR; each CDR3 protein has one entry. The profile shows a few hundred thousand distinct CDR3 sequences, 22% of them singletons. This clonotype was seen only a few times. No antigen is known for it. Specimen: blood. The clonotype originates from a woman in her 70s with Graves' ophthalmopathy.

The CDR3 here is CASSTAGEGSYNEQFF. CDR3 DNA: TGTGCCAGTAGTACTGCGGGAGAAGGATCCTACAATGAGCAGTTCTTC. The chain employs TRBV19 and TRBJ2-1; TRBD2 aligns across 7 bases. The CDR3 consists of 16 residues. The J segment lost 1 base and the V segment lost 4 bases, leaving 7 bases of the junction unmatched. Germline assignment: CDR1 LNHDA and CDR2 SQIVND (reference sequence).